This paragraph reports one TCR beta chain. This entry belongs to a study of blood T cell repertoires in COVID-19. Whole-study context: COVID-19 samples collected from the United States, Italy and Spain covered acute and convalescent phases.

Seattle cases were enrolled at active infection and followed longitudinally. This CDR3 contains 14 residues. The germline V and J ends were trimmed by 0 bases and 4 bases, with 10 bases remaining between them. The germline gives CDR1 SGHRS, CDR2 YFSETQ. The data were produced by immunoSEQ multiplex PCR, yet TCRdb's version contains in-frame clones alone and is incomplete. The repertoire includes about 180,000 clones, roughly 89% of them detected once, and under 15% sits in the top ten. This receptor was identified in a woman aged 70-85 years with COVID-19, enrolled during active disease. Sequencing was done on a sample of peripheral blood. This chain uses TRBV5-1 with TRBJ1-1, with unresolved D. CDR3 in amino acids: CASSLGPEGTEAFF. The CDR3 DNA reads as TGCGCCAGCAGCTTGGGGCCAGAGGGCACTGAAGCTTTCTTT.